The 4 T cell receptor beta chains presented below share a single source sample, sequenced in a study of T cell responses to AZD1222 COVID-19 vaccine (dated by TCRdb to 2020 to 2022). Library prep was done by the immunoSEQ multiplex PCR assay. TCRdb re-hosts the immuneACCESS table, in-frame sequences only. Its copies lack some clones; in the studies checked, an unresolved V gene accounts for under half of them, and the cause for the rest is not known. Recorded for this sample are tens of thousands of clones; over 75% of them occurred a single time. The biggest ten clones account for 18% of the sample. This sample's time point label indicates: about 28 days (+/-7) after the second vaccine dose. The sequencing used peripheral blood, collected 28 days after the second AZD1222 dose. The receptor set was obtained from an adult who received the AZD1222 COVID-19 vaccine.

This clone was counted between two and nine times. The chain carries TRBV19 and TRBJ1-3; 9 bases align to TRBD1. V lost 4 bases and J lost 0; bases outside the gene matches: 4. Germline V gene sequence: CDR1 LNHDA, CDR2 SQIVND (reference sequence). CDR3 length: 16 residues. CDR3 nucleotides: TGTGCCAGTAGTACTCCGGGACAGGGCTCTGGAAACACCATATATTTT. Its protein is CASSTPGQGSGNTIYF.

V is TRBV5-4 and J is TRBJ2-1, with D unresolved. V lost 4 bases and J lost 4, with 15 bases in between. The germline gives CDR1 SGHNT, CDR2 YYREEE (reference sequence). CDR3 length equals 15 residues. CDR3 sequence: CASSHRGPPYNEQFF. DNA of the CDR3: TGTGCCAGCAGCCATCGTGGGCCTCCATACAATGAGCAGTTCTTC.

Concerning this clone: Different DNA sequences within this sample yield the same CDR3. CDR3 in DNA: TGTGCCAGCAGCCTGGGGGGTCAGCCCCAGCATTTT. Its translation: CASSLGGQPQHF. The chain recombines TRBV7-9 with TRBJ1-5, with D possibly matching TRBD1 (5 bases). The V gene's germline CDR1 is SEHNR and CDR2 FQNEAQ (reference sequence). This CDR3 contains 12 residues. Trimming removed 5 bases from V and 6 bases from J, with 8 bases in between.

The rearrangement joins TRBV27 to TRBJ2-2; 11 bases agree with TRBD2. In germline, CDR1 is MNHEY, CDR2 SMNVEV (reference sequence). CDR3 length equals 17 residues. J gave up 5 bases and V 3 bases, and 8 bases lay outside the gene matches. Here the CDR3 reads CASSLDSGGARTGELFF. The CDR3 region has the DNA TGTGCCAGCAGTTTGGATAGCGGGGGGGCCAGGACCGGGGAGCTGTTTTTT.